The 22 T cell receptor beta chains below come from one sample, sequenced in a study of OX40 agonist ivuxolimab in advanced cancers. Measured with immunoSEQ multiplex PCR; TCRdb has only the in-frame clones, and not every one. The sample consists of tens of thousands of clones, about 88% of them appearing once. The sample here was CD4+ or CD8+ T cells sorted from blood, taken in a trial of the OX40 agonist ivuxolimab. The receptors come from an adult with an advanced solid tumor such as melanoma, head and neck, liver or kidney cancer.

This chain links TRBV5-1 with TRBJ1-4; TRBD1 might be the D (6 bases). The CDR3 contains 15 residues. Germline V lookup: CDR1 SGHRS, CDR2 YFSETQ. V shed 2 bases and J shed 8 bases, with 16 bases lying between them. The CDR3 is CASSFVGAPHEKLFF. CDR3 coding DNA: TGCGCCAGCAGCTTTGTGGGGGCTCCCCACGAAAAACTGTTTTTT.

The CDR3: CASSFGRESFHEQYF. CDR3 coding DNA: TGTGCCAGCAGCTTCGGGCGGGAGTCTTTCCACGAGCAGTACTTC. The chain joins TRBV7-9 to TRBJ2-7; 7 nucleotides line up with TRBD2. V was clipped by 3 bases and J by 5 bases; unmatched bases: 10. The CDR3 has 15 residues. CDR1 SEHNR and CDR2 FQNEAQ come from the germline V gene (reference sequence).

The chain combines TRBV5-4 with TRBJ2-7; 9 bases match TRBD2. With 0 bases clipped from V and 0 bases from J, the junction kept 10 bases outside the gene matches. The germline V gene has CDR1 SGHNT and CDR2 YYREEE (reference sequence). The CDR3 has 18 amino acids. The CDR3 reads CASSLVSGGFPSSYEQYF. CDR3 sequence (DNA): TGTGCCAGCAGCTTGGTGAGCGGGGGGTTCCCGAGCTCCTACGAGCAGTACTTC.

This chain connects TRBV27 to TRBJ1-2, with 12 nucleotides matching TRBD1. The CDR3 spans 18 residues. CDR1 is MNHEY, CDR2 SMNVEV, per germline (reference sequence). J lost 5 bases, V lost 6 bases, and 16 bases had no gene match. CDR3 region: CASRHRGDRGQSSYGYTF. For the CDR3, the DNA is TGTGCCAGCAGACACAGGGGGGACAGGGGGCAGTCTAGTTATGGCTACACCTTC.

This chain joins TRBV19 and TRBJ2-7, with TRBD2 identical over 10 bases. V was pared by 4 bases and J by 4 bases, with 4 bases of the junction left unmatched. Germline assignment: CDR1 LNHDA and CDR2 SQIVND (reference sequence). The CDR3 is 14 amino acids. The CDR3 nucleotides read TGTGCCAGTAGTAAGCGGGAGGGCCAGTACGAGCAGTACTTC. It translates to CASSKREGQYEQYF.

V and J are TRBV11-3 and TRBJ2-5; TRBD2 aligns across 8 bases. This CDR3 region has 16 residues. The V gene end was trimmed by 1 base and the J gene end by 4 bases; junction bases not matched to a gene: 8. From germline, CDR1 is SGHNT and CDR2 YENEEA. The CDR3 here is CASSLGLAGLGETQYF. The CDR3 DNA follows: TGTGCCAGCAGCTTAGGTCTAGCGGGTCTGGGAGAGACCCAGTACTTC.

The rearrangement links TRBV14 to TRBJ2-7; 9 nucleotides agree with TRBD1. The CDR3 covers 14 residues. With V trimmed by 4 bases and J by 2 bases, 3 bases remained unmatched. Germline CDR1 is SGHDN and CDR2 is FVKESK. This CDR3 is CASSPGQGPYEQYF. CDR3 sequence (DNA): TGTGCCAGCAGCCCGGGACAGGGCCCCTACGAGCAGTACTTC.

The chain joins TRBV28 to TRBJ1-5; the D gene is possibly TRBD1 (6 bases). The CDR3 totals 15 residues. With 5 bases removed from V and 4 bases from J, the gap between germline ends came to 15 bases. Germline V gives CDR1 MDHEN, CDR2 SYDVKM. The CDR3 DNA reads TGTGCCAGCAGTCAGGCAAGGACAGAGAATCAGCCCCAGCATTTT. Translating it yields CASSQARTENQPQHF.

The sample holds one count of this clone. The V call is TRBV28, the J call TRBJ1-2, with a tentative D call TRBD1 (6 bases). Trimming removed 6 bases at V and 4 bases at J, with 6 bases between. In germline, CDR1 is MDHEN, CDR2 SYDVKM. The CDR3 runs 11 residues. Here the CDR3 reads CASRQGYGYTF. The CDR3 DNA is TGTGCCAGCAGACAGGGCTATGGCTACACCTTC.

The count of this clone is one. This chain uses TRBV27 with TRBJ2-1; D gene unclear. The CDR3 has 12 residues. CDR1 is MNHEY and CDR2 is SMNVEV in the germline V gene (reference sequence). V was cut by 6 bases and J by 9 bases, with 12 bases left in between. The chain's CDR3 is CASSSGFSEQFF. The CDR3 DNA follows: TGTGCCAGCAGCTCTGGGTTCTCTGAGCAGTTCTTC.

This chain joins TRBV5-4 and TRBJ2-2, with a possible D match to TRBD2 (6 bases). The CDR3 consists of 16 residues. The germline V and J ends were trimmed by 6 bases and 5 bases, with 20 bases remaining between them. Germline CDR1 and CDR2: SGHNT and YYREEE (reference sequence). CDR3 bases: TGTGCCAGCACCTCACGGTTGCTGGAGGGGACCGGGGAGCTGTTTTTT. Residues: CASTSRLLEGTGELFF. The variable domain in full, with the rest retrieved from reference TRBV5-4 and TRBJ2-2, is ETGVTQSPTHLIKTRGQQVTLRCSSQSGHNTVSWYQQALGQGPQFIFQYYREEENGRGNFPPRFSGLQFPNYSSELNVNALELDDSALYLCASTSRLLEGTGELFFGEGSRLTVL.

The chain recombines TRBV2 with TRBJ2-7; D is possibly TRBD1 or TRBD2 (5 bases each). The germline gives CDR1 SNHLY, CDR2 FYNNEI. The CDR3 runs 16 residues. The ends were cut back, 0 bases at V and 2 bases at J, with 14 bases in the middle. The chain's CDR3 is CASSEAGGRAAYEQYF. The CDR3 DNA follows: TGTGCCAGCAGTGAAGCCGGAGGCAGGGCCGCCTACGAGCAGTACTTC.

DNA for the CDR3: TGTGCCAGCAGTTTGAGTAACTATGGCTACACCTTC. This gives the protein CASSLSNYGYTF. The chain has TRBV9 and TRBJ1-2; D uncertain. Germline-derived CDR1 and CDR2 are SGDLS and YYNGEE. Trimming pared 5 bases from V and 1 base from J, leaving 6 bases between. This CDR3 comprises 12 residues.

This clone appeared once. The chain has TRBV9 and TRBJ2-1; 11 bases are a match to TRBD2. The CDR3 is 17 residues long. V lost 3 bases to trimming and J lost 3 bases; unmatched junction nucleotides: 8. Germline CDR1 reads SGDLS; CDR2 reads YYNGEE. CDR3 sequence: CASSAYPLAGVYNEQFF. CDR3 coding DNA: TGTGCCAGCAGCGCCTACCCACTAGCGGGAGTCTACAATGAGCAGTTCTTC. The whole variable domain, remainder taken from reference TRBV9 and TRBJ2-1, is DSGVTQTPKHLITATGQRVTLRCSPRSGDLSVYWYQQSLDQGLQFLIQYYNGEERAKGNILERFSAQQFPDLHSELNLSSLELGDSALYFCASSAYPLAGVYNEQFFGPGTRLTVL.

This rearrangement joins TRBV7-2 to TRBJ1-2; possible D gene TRBD1, 5 bases. The CDR3 has 16 amino acids. V was trimmed by 5 bases and J by 8 bases, leaving 24 bases between them. Germline CDR1 is SGHTA and CDR2 is FQGNSA. The CDR3 DNA follows: TGTGCCAGCAGCCTCGGGCCCTCTCGGGGGATTGAGGGCTACACCTTC. Its translation: CASSLGPSRGIEGYTF.

V and J are TRBV6-5 and TRBJ1-2; D gene ambiguous. The ends were cut back, 0 bases at V and 7 bases at J, with 6 bases in the middle. Germline loops: CDR1 MNHEY, CDR2 SVGAGI. This CDR3 has 12 amino acids. The CDR3 sequence is CASSYSGFGYTF. The CDR3 nucleotides read TGTGCCAGCAGTTACTCGGGGTTTGGCTACACCTTC.

This clone was counted once. The rearrangement links TRBV19 to TRBJ1-3; TRBD1 agrees at 7 bases. This CDR3 contains 18 residues. Unmatched junction bases numbered 14, after V lost 3 bases and J lost 3 bases. Germline V CDR1 and CDR2: LNHDA, SQIVND (reference sequence). CDR3 sequence: CASSIRDSSSLRGNTIYF. CDR3 coding DNA: TGTGCCAGTAGTATTAGGGACAGCTCCTCTCTACGTGGAAACACCATATATTTT.

The rearrangement uses TRBV7-6 and TRBJ2-7; no reliable D call. This CDR3 region has 14 residues. Germline values: CDR1 SGHVS, CDR2 FNYEAQ. V was pared by 2 bases and J by 2 bases, with 10 bases between. The DNA for the CDR3 is TGTGCCAGCAGCTTACGGCAGAGCACCTACGAGCAGTACTTC. It codes for CASSLRQSTYEQYF.

The V call is TRBV4-3, the J call TRBJ1-1, with D tentatively TRBD1 (6 bases). The CDR3 is 16 residues long. V gave up 0 bases and J gave up 2 bases, with 13 bases separating them. Germline V gives CDR1 LGHNA, CDR2 YSLEER. CDR3 in DNA: TGCGCCAGCAGCCAAGAAGGGGGGACTTCCAACACTGAAGCTTTCTTT. This translates into CASSQEGGTSNTEAFF.

This clone was observed once. The CDR3 sequence is CASSDGPGTVYGYTF. CDR3 DNA: TGTGCCAGCAGCGATGGACCCGGGACGGTCTATGGCTACACCTTC. This chain uses TRBV5-4 with TRBJ1-2; a weak D match, TRBD1 (5 bases). Germline assignment: CDR1 SGHNT and CDR2 YYREEE (reference sequence). The CDR3 sequence is 15 residues long. The ends were cut back, 4 bases at V and 4 bases at J, with 17 bases in the middle.

This clone is a singleton in its sample. V is TRBV4-3 and J is TRBJ1-1; a possible D gene is TRBD1 (5 bases). The germline V gene encodes CDR1 LGHNA and CDR2 YSLEER. The length of the CDR3 is 19 residues. V gave up 4 bases and J gave up 1 base, with 25 bases separating them. This chain's CDR3 is CASSPDPNRRGYGNTEAFF. CDR3 nucleotides: TGCGCCAGCAGCCCGGACCCAAACAGGAGGGGTTACGGGAACACTGAAGCTTTCTTT.

This chain links TRBV6-5 with TRBJ2-5; TRBD2 agrees at 7 bases. Per the germline V gene, CDR1 is MNHEY and CDR2 is SVGAGI. The CDR3 length is 14 residues. The junction had 2 bases not matched to a gene; V was cut back by 2 bases and J by 2 bases. DNA for the CDR3: TGTGCCAGCAGTTACGCGGGGGAGCAAGAGACCCAGTACTTC. It specifies CASSYAGEQETQYF.